A single sample is the source of the 7 T cell receptor beta chains below, sequenced in a study of low-dose radiotherapy and immunotherapy resistance in tumors. Gene-specific TRAV and TRBV primers were used for first-strand cDNA, covering alpha and beta chains. Using a constant-region primer together with a V-primer adapter, TCRs were subjected to approximately 20 PCR cycles of amplification. TCRdb reprocessed the reads with MiXCR, giving one entry per CDR3 protein. The data contain some 10,000 distinct CDR3 sequences, roughly 42% of them singletons. Receptor source: a human donor with advanced metastatic prostate, ovarian, gallbladder or colorectal cancer (not recorded which). This table probably holds off-target reads from a library built for another chain.

The V and J genes are TRBV5-1 and TRBJ2-3; D uncertain. V lost 0 bases to trimming and J lost 6 bases, with 5 bases between them. Germline CDR1 reads SGHRS; CDR2 reads YFSETQ. The CDR3 runs 12 residues. The CDR3 spells CASSLERDTQYF. The CDR3 DNA is TGCGCCAGCAGCTTGGAACGGGATACGCAGTATTTT.

The genes are TRBV20-1 and TRBJ1-4; D call uncertain. V shed 6 bases and J shed 0 bases, with 11 bases lying between them. Germline CDR1 and CDR2: DFQATT and SNEGSKA (reference sequence). This CDR3 is built from 14 residues. CDR3 DNA sequence: TGCAGTGCAACCGCTAAATCAACTAATGAAAAACTGTTTTTT. Amino acids: CSATAKSTNEKLFF.

The genes are TRBV9 and TRBJ2-7; either TRBD1 or TRBD2 may fit D (6 bases each). CDR1 and CDR2 (germline): SGDLS, YYNGEE. This CDR3 comprises 15 residues. V was clipped by 4 bases and J by 3 bases, with 17 bases between them. The CDR3 reads CASSWGDTSNYEQYF. The CDR3 DNA is TGTGCCAGCAGCTGGGGGGACACATCGAACTACGAGCAGTACTTC.

This chain joins TRBV12-3 or TRBV12-4 and TRBJ2-5; D is ambiguous. V shed 3 bases and J shed 5 bases, with 7 bases lying between them. CDR3 length: 12 residues. CDR3 sequence (DNA): TGTGCCAGCAGTTTTTCCGTGGAGACCCAGTACTTC. It yields the protein CASSFSVETQYF.

This clonotype was recorded a few times. This sequence joins TRBV29-1 and TRBJ1-1; D remains unclear. Trimming removed 4 bases at V and 2 bases at J, with 8 bases between. Germline V gene sequence: CDR1 SQVTM, CDR2 ANQGSEA. The CDR3 loop spans 12 amino acids. CDR3 nucleotides: TGCAGCGTTGGGAGGGATAACACTGAAGCTTTCTTT. Its translation is CSVGRDNTEAFF. The full variable domain, its missing parts supplied by reference TRBV29-1 and TRBJ1-1, is SAVISQKPSRDICQRGTSLTIQCQVDSQVTMMFWYRQQPGQSLTLIATANQGSEATYESGFVIDKFPISRPNLTFSTLTVSNMSPEDSSIYLCSVGRDNTEAFFGQGTRLTVV.

The chain combines TRBV6-2 or TRBV6-3 with TRBJ2-7, with 10 bases identical to TRBD1. V lost 6 bases to trimming and J lost 1 base; unmatched junction nucleotides: 9. CDR3 length equals 16 residues. The germline V gene encodes CDR1 MNHEY and CDR2 SVGEGT. CDR3 sequence (DNA): TGTGCCAGCAGCCGCGGGACAGGGGATTTTTCCTACGAGCAGTACTTC. Protein: CASSRGTGDFSYEQYF.

J is TRBJ1-1 and V is TRBV18; D gene unclear. Germline V gene lookup returns CDR1 KGHSH and CDR2 LQKENI. The V and J ends lost 0 bases and 3 bases respectively, with 8 bases between them. This CDR3 is built from 14 residues. This chain's CDR3 is CASSPPEQYTEAFF. DNA for the CDR3: TGTGCCAGCTCACCACCGGAACAATACACTGAAGCTTTCTTT.